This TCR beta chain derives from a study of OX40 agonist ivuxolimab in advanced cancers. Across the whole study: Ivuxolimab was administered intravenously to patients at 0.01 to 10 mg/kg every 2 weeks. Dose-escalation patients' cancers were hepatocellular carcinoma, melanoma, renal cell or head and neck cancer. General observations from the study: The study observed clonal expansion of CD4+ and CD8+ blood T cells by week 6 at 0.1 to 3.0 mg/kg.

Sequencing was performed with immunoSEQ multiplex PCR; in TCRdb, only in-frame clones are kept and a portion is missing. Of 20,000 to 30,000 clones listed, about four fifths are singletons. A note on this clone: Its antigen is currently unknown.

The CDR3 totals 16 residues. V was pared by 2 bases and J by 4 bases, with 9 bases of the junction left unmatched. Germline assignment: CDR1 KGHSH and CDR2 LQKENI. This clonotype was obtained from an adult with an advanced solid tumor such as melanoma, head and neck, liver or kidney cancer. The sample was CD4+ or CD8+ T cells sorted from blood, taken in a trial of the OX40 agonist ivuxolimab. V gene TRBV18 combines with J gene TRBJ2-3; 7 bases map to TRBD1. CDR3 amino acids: CASSPRDREGADTQYF. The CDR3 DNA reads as TGTGCCAGCTCACCAAGGGACAGAGAAGGTGCAGATACGCAGTATTTT. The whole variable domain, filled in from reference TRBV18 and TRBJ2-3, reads NAGVMQNPRHLVRRRGQEARLRCSPMKGHSHVYWYRQLPEEGLKFMVYLQKENIIDESGMPKERFSAEFPKEGPSILRIQQVVRGDSAAYFCASSPRDREGADTQYFGPGTRLTVL.